Listed below are T cell receptor beta chains from one sample, sequenced in a study of blood T cell repertoires in COVID-19. The data were produced by immunoSEQ multiplex PCR, yet TCRdb's version contains in-frame clones alone and is incomplete. Of about 390,000 clones listed, roughly 86% were seen once; the top ten hold 2% to 2.5%. The specimen sequenced was peripheral blood. The source is a woman between 55 and 75 years old with COVID-19, enrolled during active disease. The CDR3 runs from the conserved cysteine through the conserved F or W. D genes are given only for firm matches. Not all rows give a size; the values are once, few, many and, for expanded clones, a class.

>TRBJ2-1|NA|15|TRBV3-1/TRBV3-2|TRBD1
TGTGCCAGCAGGGCCGGGACAGCGTTTTACAATGAGCAGTTCTTC
CASRAGTAFYNEQFF
>TRBJ2-7|NA|15|TRBV28|TRBD1
TGTGCCACCACTACCCGGGACAGGGGCCCCTACGAGCAGTACTTC
CATTTRDRGPYEQYF
>TRBJ2-1|NA|12|TRBV10-3|NA
TGTGCCATCAGTGAGGGAGGCGTTGAGCAGTTCTTC
CAISEGGVEQFF
>TRBJ1-6|NA|15|TRBV14|NA
TGTGCCAGCAGCCAAGCCCTGACTCCGAATTCACCCCTCCACTTT
CASSQALTPNSPLHF
>TRBJ1-6|once|12|TRBV6-5|NA
TGTGCCAGCGGACAGAATAATTCACCCCTCCACTTT
CASGQNNSPLHF
>TRBJ2-2|NA|11|TRBV10-3|NA
TGTGCCATCAGAGGGGCCGGGGAGCTGTTTTTT
CAIRGAGELFF
>TRBJ1-4|NA|14|TRBV6-5|NA
TGTGCCAGCAGTTACTCGAGAGTAGATGAAAAACTGTTTTTT
CASSYSRVDEKLFF
>TRBJ2-3|NA|15|TRBV15|TRBD2
TGTGCCACCAGCGAAACCGGGACTAGCCCAGATACGCAGTATTTT
CATSETGTSPDTQYF
>TRBJ2-3|NA|17|TRBV6-1|TRBD2
TGTGCCAGCAGTGAGGGACTAGCGGGGGCGTCCACAGATACGCAGTATTTT
CASSEGLAGASTDTQYF
>TRBJ1-4|NA|16|TRBV18|NA
TGTGCCAGCTCACCATCGGAGGGTGCAACTAATGAAAAACTGTTTTTT
CASSPSEGATNEKLFF
>TRBJ1-1|NA|15|TRBV7-9|NA
TGTGCCAGCAGCTTAGCGGGGGGGAAAGACACTGAAGCTTTCTTT
CASSLAGGKDTEAFF
>TRBJ2-1|NA|12|TRBV3-1/TRBV3-2|TRBD1
TGTGCCAGCAGCCATACAGGGACAGGGCAGTTCTTC
CASSHTGTGQFF
>TRBJ1-6|NA|14|TRBV30|NA
TGTGCCTGGAGCTCGGGGGACTATAATTCACCCCTCCACTTT
CAWSSGDYNSPLHF
>TRBJ1-2|NA|14|TRBV5-1|NA
TGCGCCAGCAGCTATAGGGGTAGGAACTATGGCTACACCTTC
CASSYRGRNYGYTF
>TRBJ1-2|NA|14|TRBV19|NA
TGTGCCAGTAGTATCCGGCGGGGACCCTATGGCTACACCTTC
CASSIRRGPYGYTF
>TRBJ1-2|NA|13|TRBV7-9|TRBD1
TGTGCCAGCAGCCGATCAGGGGGGAGAGGCTACACCTTC
CASSRSGGRGYTF
>TRBJ2-5|NA|15|TRBV15|TRBD2
TGTGCCACCAGCAGAGACCTAGCGGAGGAAGAGACCCAGTACTTC
CATSRDLAEEETQYF
>TRBJ1-5|NA|13|TRBV4-1|NA
TGCGCCAGCAGCCAAGATCACAATCAGCCCCAGCATTTT
CASSQDHNQPQHF
>TRBJ2-5|NA|17|TRBV9|TRBD1
TGTGCCAGCAGCGTAGGACAGGGGGGCCTACTCGGAGAGACCCAGTACTTC
CASSVGQGGLLGETQYF
>TRBJ2-5|NA|14|TRBV6-5|NA
TGTGCCAGCAGTTACTCGCCACCGGGGGAGACCCAGTACTTC
CASSYSPPGETQYF
>TRBJ1-6|NA|14|TRBV28|NA
TGTGCCAGCAGTAGGGAGGGTTATAATTCACCCCTCCACTTT
CASSREGYNSPLHF
>TRBJ2-1|NA|17|TRBV10-3|TRBD1
TGTGCCATCAGTGAGTCGGGTCCGGGACAGGGGTACAATGAGCAGTTCTTC
CAISESGPGQGYNEQFF
>TRBJ2-3|NA|13|TRBV6-6|NA
TGTGCCACCCTATGGGGCGGCACAGATACGCAGTATTTT
CATLWGGTDTQYF